A selection of T cell receptor beta chains follows, all from one sample in a study of cytomegalovirus exposure and HLA in healthy donors. The table came from immunoSEQ multiplex PCR; TCRdb's copy has only in-frame clones and leaves some out. The repertoire holds around 130,000 clones, with about 63% as singletons. The specimen was PBMCs. The receptors derive from a man aged 30 to 45 in good health and CMV-seropositive. CDR3s include the opening cysteine and the closing phenylalanine or tryptophan. Each record gives: D gene, V gene, J gene, clone size, CDR3 DNA, CDR3 protein. D genes are given only for firm matches. The listing skips clone size in some rows; elsewhere it reads once, few, many or a size class.

>TRBD2|TRBV5-1|TRBJ2-7|once
TGCGCCAGCAGCTTGACTAGCGGCACCTACGAGCAGTACTTC
CASSLTSGTYEQYF
>TRBD1|TRBV6-5|TRBJ2-2|-
TGTGCCAGCAGCTCAATACAGGGGGCGGCCGGGGAGCTGTTTTTT
CASSSIQGAAGELFF
>-|TRBV2|TRBJ2-7|-
TGTGCCAGCAGTGAATGGACAGTCGAGCAGTACTTC
CASSEWTVEQYF
>TRBD2|TRBV19|TRBJ2-7|once
TGTGCCAGTAGATGGTTTGGAGCGGGACTAGCGGGAGGGAGGGGAGGCTACGAGCAGTACTTC
CASRWFGAGLAGGRGGYEQYF
>-|TRBV7-9|TRBJ1-1|-
TGTGCCAGCAGCTTAAGGGGCTGGGGTTACCCCATGAACACTGAAGCTTTCTTT
CASSLRGWGYPMNTEAFF
>-|TRBV7-9|TRBJ1-2|-
TGTGCCAGCAGCTTAGTGTCAGGGAGGCCACCTAACTATGGCTACACCTTC
CASSLVSGRPPNYGYTF
>-|TRBV6-5|TRBJ2-7|few
TGTGCCAGCAGTTACTCGGCCGACTACGAGCAGTACTTC
CASSYSADYEQYF
>TRBD2|TRBV5-1|TRBJ2-7|-
TGCGCCAGCAGCTTCTCTAGCGGGGCCTACGAGCAGTACTTC
CASSFSSGAYEQYF
>-|TRBV6-1|TRBJ1-1|-
TGTGCCAGCACTAAGGGGTCGAACACTGAAGCTTTCTTT
CASTKGSNTEAFF
>TRBD1|TRBV2|TRBJ1-4|-
TGTGCCAGCAAAGGAGGGGGCGACGAAAAACTGTTTTTT
CASKGGGDEKLFF
>TRBD2|TRBV7-9|TRBJ2-1|few
TGTGCCAGCAGCCATGAACGGACTAGCGGGACCCTTTGTGTCTTC
CASSHERTSGTLCVF
>-|TRBV27|TRBJ2-7|-
TGTGCCAGCAGTCCCCAAGCCTCCTACGAGCAGTACTTC
CASSPQASYEQYF
>-|TRBV5-5|TRBJ2-5|-
TGTGCCAGCAGCTTTTACCGGGGGACGGGGTACCAAGAGACCCAGTACTTC
CASSFYRGTGYQETQYF
>-|TRBV2|TRBJ1-5|-
TGTGCCAGCAGTGTATACCGGGACTCGCACAATCAGCCCCAGCATTTT
CASSVYRDSHNQPQHF
>-|TRBV5-1|TRBJ1-5|few
TGCGCCAGCAGTTGGGGGGGCAATCAGCCCCAGCATTTT
CASSWGGNQPQHF
>-|TRBV4-2|TRBJ1-4|-
TGTGCCAGCAGCCAAGTGCAGGTGTTTAATGAAAAACTGTTTTTT
CASSQVQVFNEKLFF
>TRBD2|TRBV7-2|TRBJ2-1|few
TGTGCCACCCTAGCGGGTGGAGACTACAATGAGCAGTTCTTC
CATLAGGDYNEQFF
>-|TRBV5-1|TRBJ2-5|-
TGCGCCAGCAGCTTGGGGCTGAGGGTTGAGGAGACCCAGTACTTC
CASSLGLRVEETQYF
>-|TRBV29-1|TRBJ1-2|-
TGCAGCGTTGACCGGGGTGTGGGCGGCTACACCTTC
CSVDRGVGGYTF
>TRBD2|TRBV2|TRBJ2-2|-
TGTGCCATCCTGCGGACTAGCGGGGAAGTCGGGGAGCTATTTTTT
CAILRTSGEVGELFF
>-|TRBV6-1|TRBJ1-2|-
TGTGCCAGCAGTGAAGCCAGGACAAGATATGGCTACACCTTC
CASSEARTRYGYTF
>-|TRBV6-6|TRBJ1-5|-
TGTGCCAGCAGACACGACAGTCGTAATCAGCCCCAGCATTTT
CASRHDSRNQPQHF
>-|TRBV9|TRBJ2-1|few
TGTGCCAGCAGCGCCCGGGACAACTACAATGAGCAGTTCTTC
CASSARDNYNEQFF
>-|TRBV5-1|TRBJ2-7|-
TGCGCCAGCAGCTTGGCCCTCGGGGAGCAGTACTTC
CASSLALGEQYF
>TRBD2|TRBV6-1|TRBJ2-7|-
TGTGCCAGCAACCGAGCGGGAGGGCCCTACGAGCAGTACTTC
CASNRAGGPYEQYF
>-|TRBV4-2|TRBJ2-2|-
TGTGCCAGCAGCCAAAACACGGAGGCCGGGGAGCTGTTTTTT
CASSQNTEAGELFF
>-|TRBV7-9|TRBJ1-1|few
TGTGCCAGCAGTCCCAGGGTGAACACTGAAGCTTTCTTT
CASSPRVNTEAFF
>-|TRBV5-1|TRBJ2-7|-
TGCGCCAGCAGCTTAGTCAATTCGGGGGTTGCTGAGCAGTACTTC
CASSLVNSGVAEQYF
>-|TRBV5-6|TRBJ2-2|-
TGTGCCAGCAGCTCGCAGGGAATCTGGGAGCTGTTTTTT
CASSSQGIWELFF
>TRBD1|TRBV2|TRBJ1-1|few
TGTGCCAGCGGGGGACAGGGCTACACTGAAGCTTTCTTT
CASGGQGYTEAFF
>-|TRBV19|TRBJ1-2|-
TGTGCCAGTGGAGACAGGTCCTTCTATGGCTACACCTTC
CASGDRSFYGYTF
>TRBD1|TRBV2|TRBJ1-2|-
TGTGCCAGCACCGGACAGGGGGCCCGCTATGGCTACACCTTC
CASTGQGARYGYTF
>-|TRBV14|TRBJ1-1|-
TGTGCCAGCAGCCCTGGGACAGAAGCTTTCTTT
CASSPGTEAFF
>TRBD2|TRBV5-1|TRBJ2-1|-
TGCGCCAGCAGCTCGACGACTAGCGGGAGAGCAAATGAGCAGTTCTTC
CASSSTTSGRANEQFF
>TRBD1|TRBV7-2|TRBJ2-7|-
TGTGCCAGCACCAGAGGTCGGGACAGGGGGCGATTTGAGCAGTACTTC
CASTRGRDRGRFEQYF
>TRBD1|TRBV27|TRBJ1-2|-
TGTGCCAGCAGTTTACACGGACAGGGACGACGGGGCTACACCTTC
CASSLHGQGRRGYTF
>-|TRBV9|TRBJ1-4|-
TGTGCCAGCAGTCTATACTCTGCTAATGAAAAACTGTTTTTT
CASSLYSANEKLFF
>TRBD2|TRBV4-2|TRBJ2-7|-
TGTGCCAGCAGCCAGTTGACTAGCGGAAACTACGAGCAGTACTTC
CASSQLTSGNYEQYF
>TRBD2|TRBV7-9|TRBJ2-7|-
TGTGCCAGCAGCTTTGGGACTAGCGGGGGATACGAGCAGTACTTC
CASSFGTSGGYEQYF
>TRBD1|TRBV7-6|TRBJ2-7|-
TGTGCCAGCAGCCGGGACAGGGCGGGGGAGCAGTACTTC
CASSRDRAGEQYF
>-|TRBV27|TRBJ2-3|-
TGTGCCAGCACCAAGGGGGGGGCCGTGGGGCGTAATACGCAGTATTTT
CASTKGGAVGRNTQYF
>-|TRBV5-6|TRBJ2-7|few
TGTGCCAGCAGCTTGAGTAGAGACGAGCAGTACTTC
CASSLSRDEQYF